This T cell receptor beta chain is from a study of blood T cell repertoires in COVID-19. Study background: Researchers got acute and convalescent COVID-19 samples from the United States, Italy and Spain. PBMCs, B-cell-depleted T cells, or T cells provided the cDNA or gDNA that made up the material.

Original handling: Amplifying reference gene primers gave estimates of nucleated cell counts. TCRdb's copy holds only in-frame clones and misses some; the assay was immunoSEQ multiplex PCR. That table furnishes V, J and clone size, whereas the DNA furnished D and trimming. The sample has about 15,000 clones; approximately 89% are singletons. Germline trimming cut 10 bases from V and 5 bases from J; bases unmatched to any gene: 12. Looked up from germline, CDR1 is ENHRY and CDR2 is SYGVKD. The CDR3 loop spans 14 amino acids. Specimen: peripheral blood. The TCR was taken from a man in his 60s with active COVID-19. The chain joins TRBV10-3 to TRBJ2-5; 8 bases map to TRBD2. CDR3 protein: CASHSGGGGETQYF. CDR3 in DNA: TGTGCCAGCCACTCCGGGGGGGGCGGCGAGACCCAGTACTTC.